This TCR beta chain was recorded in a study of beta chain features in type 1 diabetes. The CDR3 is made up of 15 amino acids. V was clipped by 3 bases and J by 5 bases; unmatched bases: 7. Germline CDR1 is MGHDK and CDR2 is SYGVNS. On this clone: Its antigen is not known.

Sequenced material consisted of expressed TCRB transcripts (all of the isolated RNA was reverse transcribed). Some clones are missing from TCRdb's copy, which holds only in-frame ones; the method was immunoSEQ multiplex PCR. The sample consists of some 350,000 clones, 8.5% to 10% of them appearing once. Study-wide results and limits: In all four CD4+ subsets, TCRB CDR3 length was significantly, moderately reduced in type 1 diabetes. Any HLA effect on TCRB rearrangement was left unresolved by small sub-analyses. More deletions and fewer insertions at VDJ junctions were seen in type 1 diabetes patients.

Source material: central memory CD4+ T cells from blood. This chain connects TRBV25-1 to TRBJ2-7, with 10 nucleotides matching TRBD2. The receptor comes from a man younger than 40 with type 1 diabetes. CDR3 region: CASSDPSGSSHEQYF. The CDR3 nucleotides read TGTGCCAGCAGTGATCCTAGCGGGAGTTCCCACGAGCAGTACTTC.